One and the same sample provided the 18 T cell receptor beta chains below, sequenced in a study of T cells after yellow fever vaccination. TCRdb redid the calling of the 5' RACE reads with MiXCR, one entry per CDR3 protein. The sample holds 360,000 or so distinct CDR3 sequences, 11% seen once. Sequences were derived from PBMCs, sampled on the day of the first yellow fever vaccination. Receptor source: a man aged 18-30 years who received the YFV17D yellow fever vaccine.

The chain combines TRBV20-1 with TRBJ2-2; 10 positions agree with TRBD2. Trimming took 3 bases from V and 6 from J; bases not matched to a gene: 16. CDR1 DFQATT and CDR2 SNEGSKA come from the germline V gene (reference sequence). The CDR3 length is 18 residues. The CDR3 sequence: CSASSGGLAGAPAGELFF. CDR3 in DNA: TGCAGTGCTAGTTCCGGTGGGCTAGCGGGGGCGCCCGCCGGGGAGCTGTTTTTT.

This clonotype occurred many times. The J gene is TRBJ1-1, the V gene TRBV5-1, with 9 positions matching TRBD1. The germline V gene has CDR1 SGHRS and CDR2 YFSETQ. This CDR3 contains 17 residues. V gave up 0 bases and J gave up 0 bases; unmatched junction bases: 6. The chain's CDR3 is CASSLVSQGAMNTEAFF. The DNA for the CDR3 is TGCGCCAGCAGCTTGGTTTCACAGGGGGCCATGAACACTGAAGCTTTCTTT.

This clonotype was detected only a few times. The chain has TRBV4-1 and TRBJ2-7; 12 nucleotides match TRBD1. The germline CDR1 and CDR2 sequences are MGHRA and YSYEKL. The CDR3 has 16 residues. V lost 1 base, J lost 6 bases, and 7 bases stayed unmatched. Here the CDR3 DNA reads TGCGCCAGCAGCCAAGCTCCGGGACAGGGGGCGCGCGAGCAGTACTTC. Translated: CASSQAPGQGAREQYF.

Only a few counts were recorded for this clonotype. The rearrangement joins TRBV6-5 to TRBJ1-3; TRBD1 matches at 7 bases. The V and J ends lost 2 bases and 7 bases, in that order; junction bases with no gene match: 14. Germline loops: CDR1 MNHEY, CDR2 SVGAGI. There are 17 residues in the CDR3. Here the CDR3 reads CASSYDQQGHAGNTIYF. As DNA, the CDR3 is TGTGCCAGCAGTTACGACCAACAGGGGCATGCGGGTAACACCATATATTTT.

The chain recombines TRBV4-1 with TRBJ1-1, with TRBD1 as a possible D gene (6 bases). V lost 3 bases and J lost 1, with 9 bases in between. CDR1 is MGHRA and CDR2 is YSYEKL in the germline V gene. The CDR3 spans 14 residues. DNA of the CDR3: TGCGCCAGCAGCCAGGAAGGGGGGAACACTGAAGCTTTCTTT. Translated: CASSQEGGNTEAFF.

The rearrangement uses TRBV20-1 and TRBJ2-2, with 7 bases identical to TRBD2. The CDR3 is 14 amino acids. The germline V gene encodes CDR1 DFQATT and CDR2 SNEGSKA (reference sequence). With 3 bases clipped from V and 2 bases from J, the junction kept 3 bases outside the gene matches. CDR3 sequence: CSARETSNTGELFF. CDR3 sequence (DNA): TGCAGTGCTAGGGAGACTAGCAACACCGGGGAGCTGTTTTTT.

A few counts support this clonotype. The chain carries TRBV5-1 and TRBJ2-2; possible D gene TRBD1, 5 bases. V dropped 4 bases and J dropped 6 bases, with 19 bases sitting between them. CDR1 is SGHRS, CDR2 YFSETQ, per germline. CDR3 length: 16 residues. The CDR3 protein is CASSQRQIRMAGELFF. The CDR3 DNA is TGCGCCAGCAGCCAACGACAGATACGAATGGCCGGGGAGCTGTTTTTT.

This clonotype was recorded a few times. This chain connects TRBV5-1 to TRBJ2-6, with D possibly being TRBD1 or TRBD2 (5 bases each). With 2 bases removed from V and 7 bases from J, the gap between germline ends came to 10 bases. Germline-derived CDR1 and CDR2 are SGHRS and YFSETQ. This CDR3 has 14 amino acids. The CDR3 region is CASSLRRDANVLTF. The CDR3 DNA reads TGCGCCAGCAGCTTAAGACGGGACGCCAACGTCCTGACTTTC. Complete variable domain (other parts from reference TRBV5-1 and TRBJ2-6): KAGVTQTPRYLIKTRGQQVTLSCSPISGHRSVSWYQQTPGQGLQFLFEYFSETQRNKGNFPGRFSGRQFSNSRSEMNVSTLELGDSALYLCASSLRRDANVLTFGAGSRLTVL.

This clonotype has ten or more counts. The chain joins TRBV20-1 to TRBJ2-7, with D perhaps TRBD1 (6 bases). CDR1 is DFQATT, CDR2 SNEGSKA, per germline (reference sequence). The CDR3 loop spans 14 amino acids. V lost 6 bases to trimming and J lost 0 bases, with 15 bases between them. The CDR3 nucleotides read TGCAGTGCCTATCTCCAGGGGAGCTCCTACGAGCAGTACTTC. Translation gives CSAYLQGSSYEQYF.

This chain connects TRBV7-2 to TRBJ2-3; D ambiguous. Trimming took off 5 bases at V and 3 bases at J, with 21 bases between the two ends. There are 17 residues in the CDR3. Germline CDR1 reads SGHTA; CDR2 reads FQGNSA. CDR3 loop: CASSLVPRTSATDTQYF. The CDR3 DNA reads as TGTGCCAGCAGCCTCGTACCCAGGACCTCTGCAACAGATACGCAGTATTTT.

DNA of the CDR3: TGTGCCAGCAGTTACTCGGGGGTTTGGGGCAATGAGCAGTTCTTC. It encodes CASSYSGVWGNEQFF. V usage is TRBV6-5 and J usage is TRBJ2-1; D possibly matches TRBD1 or TRBD2 (5 bases each). This CDR3 is 15 amino acids long. Germline CDR1 MNHEY, CDR2 SVGAGI. Trimming left V 0 bases short and J 6 bases short, with 12 bases between.

This clonotype was found a few times. The CDR3 nucleotides read TGTGCCAGCAGTTTAAAAAGGGAGTCTGGGGCCAACGTCCTGACTTTC. Its protein product is CASSLKRESGANVLTF. This sequence joins TRBV12-3 or TRBV12-4 and TRBJ2-6, with D possibly matching TRBD2 (5 bases). The CDR3 consists of 16 residues. The V end was cut by 2 bases, the J end by 1 base, with 9 bases between.

CDR3 in amino acids: CASNQGGTGELFF. The CDR3, as DNA: TGTGCCAGCAATCAGGGAGGAACCGGGGAGCTGTTTTTT. The chain couples TRBV6-2 or TRBV6-3 to TRBJ2-2; D may be TRBD2 (6 bases). The CDR3 extends over 13 amino acids. The V gene lost 7 bases and the J gene lost 5 bases, with 11 bases spanning the gap. The V gene's germline CDR1 is MNHEY and CDR2 SVGEGT.

The chain couples TRBV6-5 to TRBJ1-2; possibly TRBD1 for D (5 bases). CDR1 and CDR2 (germline): MNHEY, SVGAGI. Trimming left V 2 bases short and J 3 bases short, with 7 bases between. CDR3 length: 13 amino acids. The CDR3 loop reads CASSYATDYGYTF. As DNA, the CDR3 is TGTGCCAGCAGTTACGCGACAGACTATGGCTACACCTTC.

The genes are TRBV14 and TRBJ1-2; D is possibly TRBD1 (5 bases). The CDR3 runs 16 residues. Trimming removed 6 bases at V and 4 bases at J, with 21 bases between. Germline assignment: CDR1 SGHDN and CDR2 FVKESK. The CDR3 region has the DNA TGTGCCAGCAGAACCCCCGCAGGGCCAACATTCTATGGCTACACCTTC. This codes for CASRTPAGPTFYGYTF.

This clonotype was counted a single time. The chain recombines TRBV2 with TRBJ1-5; 7 bases agree with TRBD1. V shed 0 bases, J shed 6 bases, and the junction held 5 bases outside the gene matches. The CDR3 has 15 amino acids. Germline assignment: CDR1 SNHLY and CDR2 FYNNEI. The CDR3 protein is CASSEADRRSQPQHF. CDR3 bases: TGTGCCAGCAGTGAAGCGGACAGGCGGTCTCAGCCCCAGCATTTT.

The V gene is TRBV7-9, the J gene TRBJ1-5; 9 bases are shared with TRBD1. The CDR3 covers 15 residues. V gave up 5 bases and J gave up 3 bases; unmatched junction bases: 5. CDR1 is SEHNR, CDR2 FQNEAQ, per germline (reference sequence). CDR3 protein: CASSADRGLNQPQHF. DNA for the CDR3: TGTGCCAGCAGCGCGGACAGGGGACTCAATCAGCCCCAGCATTTT.

The rearrangement uses TRBV6-5 and TRBJ2-1; maybe TRBD2 (7 bases). The ends were cut back, 2 bases at V and 8 bases at J, with 13 bases in the middle. The CDR3 runs 14 residues. Germline loops: CDR1 MNHEY, CDR2 SVGAGI. The CDR3 nucleotides are TGTGCCAGCAGTTACGGGAGGGGGAAATATGAGCAGTTCTTC. The encoded protein is CASSYGRGKYEQFF.